This T cell receptor (beta chain) emerged from a study of blood T cell repertoires in COVID-19. Study background: From T cells, B-cell-depleted T cells, or PBMCs came the material, which was cDNA or gDNA.

TCRdb's table, derived via immunoSEQ multiplex PCR, lists solely in-frame clones and lacks some. The table has over 25,000 clones, roughly 90% seen once. Germline V gives CDR1 LNHDA, CDR2 SQIVND (reference sequence). V was pared by 6 bases and J by 5 bases, with 6 bases of the junction left unmatched. The CDR3 length is 14 residues. The specimen was peripheral blood. This clonotype was sampled from a human donor with active COVID-19. The donor label of this sample is uncertain. The V gene is TRBV19, the J gene TRBJ1-4; 7 bases line up with TRBD1. The CDR3 reads CASSRDSINEKLFF. The CDR3 DNA reads as TGTGCCAGTAGCCGGGACAGTATAAATGAAAAACTGTTTTTT.